The 11 T cell receptor beta chains listed next were all sequenced from one sample in a study of response to subunit inactivated influenza vaccine. TCRdb re-derived calls from the RT-PCR reads in MiXCR, one entry per CDR3 protein. The sample lists some 600,000 distinct CDR3 sequences, around 13% occurring once. The sample here was PBMCs from blood, taken roughly 15 days before vaccination. The receptors here all came from a man aged 50 to 60 who received an inactivated influenza vaccine.

The gene calls are TRBV29-1 and TRBJ2-3; D possibly matches TRBD1 or TRBD2 (5 bases each). The V end was cut by 5 bases, the J end by 2 bases, with 14 bases between. The CDR3 totals 14 residues. Germline loops: CDR1 SQVTM, CDR2 ANQGSEA. CDR3 coding DNA: TGCAGCGTTCGGGGCGAGATCCTCACAGATACGCAGTATTTT. It encodes CSVRGEILTDTQYF.

This clonotype came up a few times. The rearrangement links TRBV20-1 to TRBJ2-3; tentatively, D is TRBD2 (6 bases). CDR1 and CDR2 (germline): DFQATT, SNEGSKA (reference sequence). Between the trimmed V and J ends, which lost 5 bases and 4 bases, there was a span of 10 bases. The CDR3 is 12 amino acids. The CDR3 region is CSAYRLADTQYF. In nucleotides, the CDR3 is TGCAGTGCTTACCGACTAGCAGATACGCAGTATTTT.

This clonotype was picked up a small number of times. V usage is TRBV7-9 and J usage is TRBJ2-7; 8 bases align to TRBD1. The V and J ends lost 4 bases and 4 bases, in that order; junction bases with no gene match: 0. CDR1 and CDR2 (germline): SEHNR, FQNEAQ (reference sequence). This CDR3 region has 12 residues. Written as DNA, the CDR3 is TGTGCCAGCAGCTGGGACAGGTACGAGCAGTACTTC. The encoded protein is CASSWDRYEQYF.

This clonotype has only a few counts. V usage is TRBV6-2 or TRBV6-3 and J usage is TRBJ2-7; 7 bases map to TRBD1. CDR1 and CDR2 from the germline V gene are MNHEY and SVGEGT. The CDR3 has 14 amino acids. The trim removed 6 bases at V and 0 bases at J, leaving 5 bases unmatched. The CDR3 loop reads CASSIQGHSYEQYF. CDR3 bases: TGTGCCAGCAGCATACAGGGGCACTCCTACGAGCAGTACTTC.

This clonotype turned up a few times. The rearrangement uses TRBV25-1 and TRBJ2-7, with D possibly matching TRBD1 (6 bases). This CDR3 has 12 residues. Trimming left V 7 bases short and J 6 bases short, with 13 bases between. The V gene's germline CDR1 is MGHDK and CDR2 SYGVNS. Here the CDR3 DNA reads TGTGCCAGCAAACTGGGGGCAGGCGAGCAGTACTTC. Protein product: CASKLGAGEQYF.

The V call is TRBV20-1, the J call TRBJ1-6, with D possibly TRBD1 on 5 matching bases. Trimming took off 0 bases at V and 7 bases at J, with 13 bases between the two ends. CDR3 size: 15 residues. The germline V gene has CDR1 DFQATT and CDR2 SNEGSKA (reference sequence). The chain's CDR3 is CSARDRGARNSPLHF. CDR3 coding DNA: TGCAGTGCTAGAGATCGCGGGGCACGGAATTCACCCCTCCACTTT.

This clonotype was counted a few times. The chain's CDR3 is CASSLNLASNEQFF. DNA of the CDR3: TGTGCCAGCAGCTTAAACCTAGCATCTAATGAGCAGTTCTTC. The chain carries TRBV7-2 and TRBJ2-1; tentatively, D is TRBD2 (5 bases). CDR3 length: 14 residues. Trimming shortened V by 2 bases and J by 7 bases, and 12 bases separated the two germline ends. Germline V gene lookup returns CDR1 SGHTA and CDR2 FQGNSA.

The sample holds a few counts of this clonotype. The chain joins TRBV28 to TRBJ1-4; D unresolved. Germline V gene sequence: CDR1 MDHEN, CDR2 SYDVKM. This CDR3 contains 15 residues. V lost 7 bases to trimming and J lost 6 bases, with 18 bases between them. CDR3 bases: TGTGCCAGCAACTCGGCGGGGATCGGGCATGAAAAACTGTTTTTT. Translation gives CASNSAGIGHEKLFF.

This clonotype was counted between two and nine times. This chain uses TRBV20-1 with TRBJ2-1; D is unresolved. V shed 3 bases and J shed 3 bases, with 3 bases lying between them. The CDR3 is 11 residues long. Germline loops: CDR1 DFQATT, CDR2 SNEGSKA (reference sequence). Here the CDR3 reads CSARGYNEQFF. As DNA, the CDR3 is TGCAGTGCTAGGGGCTACAATGAGCAGTTCTTC.

This clonotype turned up a few times. The V and J genes are TRBV3-1 and TRBJ2-2; possibly TRBD2 for D (5 bases). Between the trimmed V and J ends, which lost 0 bases and 7 bases, there was a span of 12 bases. CDR3 length: 15 amino acids. Germline CDR1 is LGHDT and CDR2 is YNNKEL (reference sequence). CDR3 nucleotides: TGTGCCAGCAGCCAAGATCCAGCGGCAGGCGGGGAGCTGTTTTTT. It codes for CASSQDPAAGGELFF.

The chain recombines TRBV4-1 with TRBJ2-7; 8 nucleotides agree with TRBD1. From germline, CDR1 is MGHRA and CDR2 YSYEKL. The length of the CDR3 is 16 residues. J lost 2 bases, V lost 4 bases, and 10 bases had no gene match. CDR3 bases: TGCGCCAGCAGCCTCAAAACCCCGGGACAGGCCTACGAGCAGTACTTC. This gives the protein CASSLKTPGQAYEQYF.